These 23 T cell receptor beta chains originate from one sample sequenced in a study of beta chain features in type 1 diabetes. Study-wide results and limits: Significant though moderate, a shortening of TCRB CDR3s appeared in all four CD4+ subsets of Type 1 diabetes patients.

Isolated RNA was reverse transcribed in full, so expressed TCRB transcripts were sequenced. Using immunoSEQ multiplex PCR, the repertoire was profiled, and TCRdb retains in-frame clones only, with some absent. In the table there are roughly 240,000 clones, less than 30% of which are singletons. These receptors' antigens are unknown. The sequencing input was naive CD4+ T cells from blood. The receptors originated from a woman aged 25 to 39 with type 1 diabetes.

This clone was seen a handful of times. The chain combines TRBV30 with TRBJ2-5, with 7 bases fitting TRBD1. The CDR3 is 15 residues long. J gave up 5 bases and V 3 bases, and 12 bases lay outside the gene matches. Germline values: CDR1 GTSNPN, CDR2 SVGIG (reference sequence). CDR3 sequence: CAWRDRTGPGETQYF. The DNA of the CDR3 is TGTGCCTGGAGGGACAGGACGGGGCCAGGGGAGACCCAGTACTTC.

This clone was seen only a few times. The gene calls are TRBV10-3 and TRBJ1-5, with D unresolved. Trimming stripped 3 bases from V and 2 bases from J, with 11 bases between. The length of the CDR3 is 15 residues. Germline CDR1 and CDR2: ENHRY and SYGVKD. CDR3 nucleotide sequence: TGTGCCATCAGTGATCCTACTCGGGGCAATCAGCCCCAGCATTTT. It yields the protein CAISDPTRGNQPQHF.

The table lists this clone with a few counts. The rearrangement links TRBV30 to TRBJ2-7; 8 bases agree with TRBD1. The CDR3 consists of 14 residues. V was pared by 2 bases and J by 3 bases, with 6 bases of the junction left unmatched. Germline-derived CDR1 and CDR2 are GTSNPN and SVGIG (reference sequence). CDR3 loop: CAWSRQGYRYEQYF. The CDR3 DNA reads as TGTGCCTGGAGTCGACAGGGGTATCGCTACGAGCAGTACTTC.

The rearrangement joins TRBV4-2 to TRBJ2-1; maybe TRBD1 (7 bases). The CDR3 extends over 15 amino acids. Germline V gene lookup returns CDR1 LGHNA and CDR2 YNFKEQ. Trimming left V 1 base short and J 7 bases short, with 14 bases between. The CDR3 region has the DNA TGTGCCAGCAGCCAAGGACAGGGAGGTAGGAATGAGCAGTTCTTC. Protein sequence: CASSQGQGGRNEQFF.

V gene TRBV14 combines with J gene TRBJ2-1; possibly TRBD2 for D (5 bases). Deletions cut 0 bases from V and 4 bases from J, with 13 bases between. From germline, CDR1 is SGHDN and CDR2 FVKESK. The CDR3 length is 16 residues. The CDR3 sequence is CASSQEGLAVYNEQFF. As DNA, the CDR3 is TGTGCCAGCAGCCAAGAAGGGCTAGCAGTATACAATGAGCAGTTCTTC.

V is TRBV6-1 and J is TRBJ1-1; 10 positions agree with TRBD1. The V and J ends lost 8 bases and 3 bases, in that order; junction bases with no gene match: 9. The CDR3 is 15 residues long. Germline V gene lookup returns CDR1 MNHNS and CDR2 SASEGT. The CDR3 DNA is TGTGCCAGCGGGACATTAGGACAGGGGGACACTGAAGCTTTCTTT. This codes for CASGTLGQGDTEAFF.

J is TRBJ2-7 and V is TRBV30; the match to TRBD1 covers 7 bases. With V trimmed by 2 bases and J by 4 bases, 11 bases remained unmatched. Germline CDR1 GTSNPN, CDR2 SVGIG (reference sequence). This CDR3 has 15 residues. This CDR3 is CAWSFVDRVSYEQYF. DNA of the CDR3: TGTGCCTGGAGTTTTGTAGACAGGGTATCGTACGAGCAGTACTTC.

The chain recombines TRBV28 with TRBJ1-1, with a possible D match to TRBD1 (6 bases). Trimming cost V 4 bases and J 0 bases, with 15 bases left between them. Germline V gives CDR1 MDHEN, CDR2 SYDVKM. The CDR3 covers 16 residues. The CDR3 region is CASSSGRTVLNTEAFF. The CDR3 nucleotides are TGTGCCAGCAGTTCGGGCCGGACAGTCCTGAACACTGAAGCTTTCTTT.

CDR3 amino acids: CAWSLPGQGYTF. CDR3 sequence (DNA): TGTGCCTGGAGTCTACCGGGACAGGGCTACACCTTC. The chain joins TRBV30 to TRBJ1-2; 7 bases align to TRBD1. With 2 bases clipped from V and 8 bases from J, the junction kept 5 bases outside the gene matches. The CDR3 is 12 residues long. Germline loops: CDR1 GTSNPN, CDR2 SVGIG (reference sequence).

V is TRBV18 and J is TRBJ2-1; D is possibly TRBD2 (5 bases). CDR1 and CDR2 (germline): KGHSH, LQKENI. V was pared by 5 bases and J by 8 bases, with 10 bases between. CDR3 length equals 12 residues. In DNA form, the CDR3 reads TGTGCCAGCTCAATGGAGGCCTATGAGCAGTTCTTC. It translates to CASSMEAYEQFF.

The chain employs TRBV7-2 and TRBJ2-5, with a tentative D call TRBD1 (6 bases). V was trimmed by 2 bases and J by 5 bases, leaving 12 bases between them. The CDR3 is 14 residues long. Germline loops: CDR1 SGHTA, CDR2 FQGNSA. CDR3 in DNA: TGTGCCAGCAGCTTAAGGGCCCAGGGGGAGACCCAGTACTTC. It encodes CASSLRAQGETQYF.

The chain uses TRBV7-3 and TRBJ2-7; D uncertain. Germline CDR1 is SGHTA and CDR2 is FQGTGA. The CDR3 extends over 13 amino acids. V lost 0 bases to trimming and J lost 5 bases, with 8 bases between them. The CDR3 region has the DNA TGTGCCAGCAGCTTAACCGGGTTTGACGAGCAGTACTTC. This translates into CASSLTGFDEQYF. Based on the CDR3 plus reference TRBV7-3 and TRBJ2-7, the full variable domain is GAGVSQTPSNKVTEKGKYVELRCDPISGHTALYWYRQSLGQGPEFLIYFQGTGAADDSGLPNDRFFAVRPEGSVSTLKIQRTERGDSAVYLCASSLTGFDEQYFGPGTRLTVT.

This clone showed up just a few times. V gene TRBV4-1 combines with J gene TRBJ2-1; 7 nucleotides line up with TRBD2. V shed 0 bases, J shed 7 bases, and the junction held 18 bases outside the gene matches. Germline V gene sequence: CDR1 MGHRA, CDR2 YSYEKL. The CDR3 is 19 residues long. The CDR3 loop is CASSQESLVGEGLRNEQFF. For the CDR3, the DNA is TGCGCCAGCAGCCAAGAAAGCCTCGTGGGGGAGGGCCTTAGAAATGAGCAGTTCTTC.

The J gene is TRBJ1-3, the V gene TRBV30; D ambiguous. Germline CDR1 reads GTSNPN; CDR2 reads SVGIG (reference sequence). The CDR3 length is 11 residues. The V end lost 4 bases, the J end lost 4 bases, and 5 bases lay between the germline ends. The CDR3 protein is CAWTEGNTIYF. In DNA, the CDR3 is TGTGCCTGGACCGAGGGAAACACCATATATTTT.

This chain uses TRBV15 with TRBJ1-1; no firm D call. Germline V CDR1 and CDR2: LNHNV, YYDKDF (reference sequence). Deletions cut 1 base from V and 5 bases from J, with 14 bases between. CDR3 length equals 15 residues. The CDR3 protein is CATSRVIGAGTEAFF. The CDR3 DNA reads as TGTGCCACCAGCAGAGTGATCGGAGCGGGGACTGAAGCTTTCTTT. Complete variable domain (other parts from reference TRBV15 and TRBJ1-1): DAMVIQNPRYQVTQFGKPVTLSCSQTLNHNVMYWYQQKSSQAPKLLFHYYDKDFNNEADTPDNFQSRRPNTSFCFLDIRSPGLGDTAMYLCATSRVIGAGTEAFFGQGTRLTVV.

This clone was counted between two and nine times. The V gene is TRBV27, the J gene TRBJ2-1, with 9 bases identical to TRBD2. The germline V gene encodes CDR1 MNHEY and CDR2 SMNVEV (reference sequence). This CDR3 has 14 residues. Losses at the gene ends were 5 bases for V and 6 bases for J; bases not matched to a gene: 5. In nucleotides, the CDR3 is TGTGCCAGCAGTCTGCGGGAGGGCCTCAATGAGCAGTTCTTC. Protein sequence: CASSLREGLNEQFF.

The chain couples TRBV27 to TRBJ2-1; perhaps TRBD2 as D (6 bases). This CDR3 region has 16 residues. V shed 1 base and J shed 10 bases, with 20 bases lying between them. Germline V gives CDR1 MNHEY, CDR2 SMNVEV (reference sequence). CDR3 DNA sequence: TGTGCCAGCAGTTTATTCTCTCGCGGGAAGGCAGACGAGCAGTTCTTC. Its translation: CASSLFSRGKADEQFF.

Only a few counts were recorded for this clone. DNA for the CDR3: TGTGCCAGCAGCGGACAGCCAAACACTGAAGCTTTCTTT. It yields the protein CASSGQPNTEAFF. The chain employs TRBV11-1 and TRBJ1-1, with D perhaps TRBD1 (6 bases). V dropped 5 bases and J dropped 2 bases, with 9 bases sitting between them. Per the germline V gene, CDR1 is SGHAT and CDR2 is FQDESV (reference sequence). The CDR3 has 13 amino acids.

This clone was recorded a few times. CDR3 loop: CASSVGFLEGRRNEQFF. The CDR3 nucleotides read TGTGCCAGCAGCGTAGGGTTTTTGGAGGGAAGGAGGAATGAGCAGTTCTTC. The gene calls are TRBV9 and TRBJ2-1; tentatively, D is TRBD2 (6 bases). V dropped 0 bases and J dropped 7 bases, with 20 bases sitting between them. Germline-derived CDR1 and CDR2 are SGDLS and YYNGEE. The CDR3 runs 17 residues. Full variable domain (outside the CDR3, taken from reference TRBV9 and TRBJ2-1): DSGVTQTPKHLITATGQRVTLRCSPRSGDLSVYWYQQSLDQGLQFLIQYYNGEERAKGNILERFSAQQFPDLHSELNLSSLELGDSALYFCASSVGFLEGRRNEQFFGPGTRLTVL.

This clone was seen more than once but under ten times. J is TRBJ2-3 and V is TRBV28; possibly TRBD1 for D (5 bases). Trimming pared 8 bases from V and 6 bases from J, leaving 12 bases between. Germline V gene lookup returns CDR1 MDHEN and CDR2 SYDVKM. This CDR3 has 12 residues. CDR3 coding DNA: TGTGCCAGCCATTCCAGGGCCGATACGCAGTATTTT. The encoded protein is CASHSRADTQYF. The complete variable domain, with remaining parts taken from reference TRBV28 and TRBJ2-3, reads DVKVTQSSRYLVKRTGEKVFLECVQDMDHENMFWYRQDPGLGLRLIYFSYDVKMKEKGDIPEGYSVSREKKERFSLILESASTNQTSMYLCASHSRADTQYFGPGTRLTVL.

The V call is TRBV30, the J call TRBJ1-4; maybe TRBD1 (5 bases). CDR1 and CDR2 (germline): GTSNPN, SVGIG (reference sequence). The CDR3 runs 16 residues. V was clipped by 0 bases and J by 0 bases, with 11 bases between them. Here the CDR3 reads CAWSVRRDSTNEKLFF. The CDR3 DNA is TGTGCCTGGAGTGTACGCAGGGATTCAACTAATGAAAAACTGTTTTTT. The variable domain in full, with the rest retrieved from reference TRBV30 and TRBJ1-4, is SQTIHQWPATLVQPVGSPLSLECTVEGTSNPNLYWYRQAAGRGLQLLFYSVGIGQISSEVPQNLSASRPQDRQFILSSKKLLLSDSGFYLCAWSVRRDSTNEKLFFGSGTQLSVL.

This sequence joins TRBV28 and TRBJ2-1, with D possibly TRBD1 on 5 matching bases. CDR1 MDHEN and CDR2 SYDVKM come from the germline V gene. The CDR3 sequence is 12 residues long. Trimming cost V 5 bases and J 5 bases, with 7 bases left between them. CDR3 DNA sequence: TGTGCCAGCAGTCTACAGGACAATGAGCAGTTCTTC. It encodes CASSLQDNEQFF.

The chain is built from TRBV19 and TRBJ2-2; D possibly corresponds to TRBD2 (6 bases). The V end was cut by 0 bases, the J end by 5 bases, with 7 bases between. The CDR3 contains 14 residues. Germline CDR1 reads LNHDA; CDR2 reads SQIVND (reference sequence). This CDR3 is CASSIEGLTGELFF. CDR3 nucleotides: TGTGCCAGTAGTATAGAGGGACTTACCGGGGAGCTGTTTTTT.